Sequencing of this TCR beta chain was carried out in a study of blood T cell repertoires in COVID-19. Profiling relied on immunoSEQ multiplex PCR, and the TCRdb table lists in-frame clones only, not all of them. The table records 250,000 to 350,000 clones, roughly 86% of them present only once. Categorization into cohorts depended on clinical history that participants reported. A COVID-19 case had been met by exposed participants during the 2 weeks before study entry. The sequencing sample was made of PBMCs or T cells enriched from blood (not recorded which). The clonotype was recovered from a woman in her forties or fifties who had been exposed to COVID-19.

The CDR3 region has the DNA TGCGCCAGCAGCTTGGGGGGGACAGTCACCGGGGAGCTGTTTTTT. Translating gives CASSLGGTVTGELFF. V usage is TRBV5-1 and J usage is TRBJ2-2, with 7 bases identical to TRBD1. V was pared by 0 bases and J by 4 bases, with 3 bases of the junction left unmatched. The CDR3 is 15 amino acids. Germline loops: CDR1 SGHRS, CDR2 YFSETQ.